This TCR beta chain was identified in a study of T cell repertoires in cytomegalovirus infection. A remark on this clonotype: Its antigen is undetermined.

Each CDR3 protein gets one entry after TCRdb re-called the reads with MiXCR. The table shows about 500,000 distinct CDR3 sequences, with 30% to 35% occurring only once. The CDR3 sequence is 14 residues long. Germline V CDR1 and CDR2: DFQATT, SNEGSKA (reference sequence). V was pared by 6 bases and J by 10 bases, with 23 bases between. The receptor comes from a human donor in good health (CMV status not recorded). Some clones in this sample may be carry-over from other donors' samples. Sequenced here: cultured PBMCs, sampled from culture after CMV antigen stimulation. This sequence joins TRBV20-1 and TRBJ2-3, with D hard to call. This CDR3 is CSADTPNQNRAQYF. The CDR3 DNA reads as TGCAGTGCAGATACTCCTAACCAGAATCGCGCGCAGTATTTT.